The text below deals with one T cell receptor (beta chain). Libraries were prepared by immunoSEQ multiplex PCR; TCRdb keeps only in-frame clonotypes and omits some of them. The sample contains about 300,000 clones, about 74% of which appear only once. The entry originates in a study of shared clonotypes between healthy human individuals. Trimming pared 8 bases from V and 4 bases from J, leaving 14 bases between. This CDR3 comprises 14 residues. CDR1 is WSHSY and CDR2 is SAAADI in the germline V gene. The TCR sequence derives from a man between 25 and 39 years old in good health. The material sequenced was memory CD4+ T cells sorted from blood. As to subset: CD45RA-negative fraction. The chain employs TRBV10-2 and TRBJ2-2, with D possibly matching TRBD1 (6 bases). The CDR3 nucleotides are TGCGCCAGCGGAAACAGGGCTTCCACCGGGGAGCTGTTTTTT. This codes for CASGNRASTGELFF.